These 12 T cell receptor beta chains originate from one sample sequenced in a study of patients and donors after allogeneic stem cell transplantation. Each CDR3 protein gets one entry after TCRdb re-called the RT-PCR reads with MiXCR. The profile covers fewer than 250,000 distinct CDR3 sequences, with roughly 14% appearing a single time and 9.5% to 13% taken by the ten largest. Material: blood, either unsorted or a sorted T cell fraction (not recorded which). All receptors derive from a human donor who was either an allogeneic HSCT recipient or a stem cell or donor lymphocyte infusion donor (not recorded which). It is not recorded whose cells these are; they may come from a transplant donor.

This clonotype turned up a few times. V is TRBV15 and J is TRBJ2-1; 13 bases are a match to TRBD2. The trim removed 1 base at V and 0 bases at J, leaving 9 bases unmatched. The CDR3 contains 20 residues. Germline assignment: CDR1 LNHNV and CDR2 YYDKDF (reference sequence). CDR3 DNA: TGTGCCACCAGCAGAGGTCAGCCGGGACTAGCGGGGAGCTCCTACAATGAGCAGTTCTTC. Its translation: CATSRGQPGLAGSSYNEQFF.

This chain uses TRBV10-3 with TRBJ1-2, with 10 positions matching TRBD1. From germline, CDR1 is ENHRY and CDR2 SYGVKD. J was trimmed by 4 bases and V by 2 bases; bases with no gene match: 7. This CDR3 spans 16 amino acids. Here the CDR3 reads CAISEDRGRSTYGYTF. Written as DNA, the CDR3 is TGTGCCATCAGTGAGGACAGGGGGCGCTCCACCTATGGCTACACCTTC.

This chain uses TRBV7-8 with TRBJ2-3, with 7 bases lining up with TRBD2. V lost 1 base and J lost 0; bases outside the gene matches: 10. The germline CDR1 and CDR2 sequences are SGHVS and FQNEAQ. This CDR3 spans 18 amino acids. In nucleotides, the CDR3 is TGTGCCAGCAGCTTAGGGGGCCCGGGGGGAACTAGCACAGATACGCAGTATTTT. Its translation is CASSLGGPGGTSTDTQYF. Looking up the rest from reference TRBV7-8 and TRBJ2-3 gives the full variable domain: GAGVSQSPRYKVAKRGQDVALRCDPISGHVSLFWYQQALGQGPEFLTYFQNEAQLDKSGLPSDRFFAERPEGSVSTLKIQRTQQEDSAVYLCASSLGGPGGTSTDTQYFGPGTRLTVL.

The rearrangement uses TRBV6-5 and TRBJ2-7; no clear D gene. The germline gives CDR1 MNHEY, CDR2 SVGAGI. Trimming removed 0 bases from V and 0 bases from J, with 12 bases in between. CDR3 length: 16 residues. CDR3 sequence: CASSYSPVTRSYEQYF. In DNA, the CDR3 is TGTGCCAGCAGTTACTCGCCCGTTACCCGCTCCTACGAGCAGTACTTC.

This clonotype was observed a few times. The V call is TRBV5-1, the J call TRBJ1-3, with D tentatively TRBD1 (6 bases). Germline assignment: CDR1 SGHRS and CDR2 YFSETQ. This CDR3 is built from 16 residues. The germline V and J ends were trimmed by 4 bases and 1 base, with 15 bases remaining between them. CDR3 sequence: CASSPSVRGSGNTIYF. The DNA for the CDR3 is TGCGCCAGCAGCCCTTCAGTGAGGGGGTCTGGAAACACCATATATTTT.

V gene TRBV3-1 combines with J gene TRBJ2-7; D tentatively reads TRBD1 or TRBD2 (5 bases each). V was trimmed by 0 bases and J by 1 base, leaving 16 bases between them. CDR1 and CDR2 from the germline V gene are LGHDT and YNNKEL (reference sequence). The CDR3 extends over 17 amino acids. The CDR3 loop reads CASSQDLGPYPSYEQYF. The CDR3 DNA sequence: TGTGCCAGCAGCCAAGATCTGGGACCCTACCCTTCCTACGAGCAGTACTTC.

J is TRBJ2-1 and V is TRBV18; 7 bases align to TRBD2. The V segment lost 3 bases and the J segment 5 bases; nucleotides outside the gene matches: 7. This CDR3 has 15 amino acids. The germline V gene has CDR1 KGHSH and CDR2 LQKENI. CDR3 in amino acids: CASSPRGSINNEQFF. The CDR3 nucleotides read TGTGCCAGCTCACCGCGCGGGAGTATCAACAATGAGCAGTTCTTC.

There are a few counts of this clonotype. This chain connects TRBV5-6 to TRBJ1-6; D gene uncertain. From germline, CDR1 is SGHDT and CDR2 YYEEEE. The CDR3 spans 13 residues. V dropped 1 base and J dropped 6 bases, with 5 bases sitting between them. Written as DNA, the CDR3 is TGTGCCAGCAGCTTGCACAGTAATTCACCCCTCCACTTT. Translation gives CASSLHSNSPLHF.

This clonotype has just a few counts. The V and J genes are TRBV23-1 and TRBJ2-7, with TRBD1 as a possible D gene (5 bases). TRBV23-1 counts as an open reading frame of uncertain function. V gave up 2 bases and J gave up 0 bases, with 14 bases separating them. This CDR3 has 16 amino acids. This CDR3 is CASSQRGETYSYEQYF. The CDR3 DNA is TGCGCCAGCAGTCAAAGGGGCGAGACTTACTCCTACGAGCAGTACTTC.

This clonotype has more than one count but fewer than ten. This chain joins TRBV9 and TRBJ2-1, with TRBD2 identical over 13 bases. Looked up from germline, CDR1 is SGDLS and CDR2 is YYNGEE. V lost 4 bases to trimming and J lost 4 bases; unmatched junction nucleotides: 5. This CDR3 contains 16 residues. The CDR3 is CASSKGTSGIYNEQFF. As DNA, the CDR3 is TGTGCCAGCAGCAAAGGGACTAGCGGGATTTACAATGAGCAGTTCTTC. The full variable domain, in which reference TRBV9 and TRBJ2-1 provide the parts outside the CDR3, is DSGVTQTPKHLITATGQRVTLRCSPRSGDLSVYWYQQSLDQGLQFLIQYYNGEERAKGNILERFSAQQFPDLHSELNLSSLELGDSALYFCASSKGTSGIYNEQFFGPGTRLTVL.

This clonotype has a handful of counts. The chain recombines TRBV5-4 with TRBJ1-1; no definite D call. Trimming removed 10 bases at V and 0 bases at J, with 19 bases between. This CDR3 is built from 15 residues. Germline-derived CDR1 and CDR2 are SGHNT and YYREEE (reference sequence). CDR3 nucleotide sequence: TGTGCCGTCTATCTCGGGTCAGCAATGAACACTGAAGCTTTCTTT. It is translated as CAVYLGSAMNTEAFF.

This clonotype was recorded only once. The chain is built from TRBV20-1 and TRBJ1-6; TRBD1 is a possible D gene (6 bases). Trimming removed 2 bases at V and 7 bases at J, with 12 bases between. This CDR3 spans 14 amino acids. Per germline, CDR1 DFQATT and CDR2 SNEGSKA (reference sequence). CDR3: CSARLSGQNSPLHF. CDR3 DNA: TGCAGTGCTAGACTCTCCGGACAGAATTCACCCCTCCACTTT.